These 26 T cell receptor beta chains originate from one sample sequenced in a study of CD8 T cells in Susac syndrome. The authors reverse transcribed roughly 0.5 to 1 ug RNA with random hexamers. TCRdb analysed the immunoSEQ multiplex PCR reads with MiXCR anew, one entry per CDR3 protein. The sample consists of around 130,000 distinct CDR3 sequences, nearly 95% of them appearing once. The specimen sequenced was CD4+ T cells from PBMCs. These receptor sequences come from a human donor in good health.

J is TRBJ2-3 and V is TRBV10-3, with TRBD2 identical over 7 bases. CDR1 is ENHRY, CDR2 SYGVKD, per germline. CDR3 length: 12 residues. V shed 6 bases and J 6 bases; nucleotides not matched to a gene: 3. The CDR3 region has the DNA TGTGCCATCAGCCCGGGGGGTGATACGCAGTATTTT. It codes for CAISPGGDTQYF.

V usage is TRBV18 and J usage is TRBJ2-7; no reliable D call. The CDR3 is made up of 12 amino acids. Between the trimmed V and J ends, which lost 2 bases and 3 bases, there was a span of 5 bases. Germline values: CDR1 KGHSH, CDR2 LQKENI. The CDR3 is CASSPVGYEQYF. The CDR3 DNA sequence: TGTGCCAGCTCACCAGTCGGCTACGAGCAGTACTTC.

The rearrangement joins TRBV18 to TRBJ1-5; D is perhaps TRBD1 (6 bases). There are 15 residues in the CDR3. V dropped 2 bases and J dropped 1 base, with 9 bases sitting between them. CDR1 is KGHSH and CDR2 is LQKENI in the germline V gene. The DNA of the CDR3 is TGTGCCAGCTCACCAGAAGGGGGGAGCAATCAGCCCCAGCATTTT. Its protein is CASSPEGGSNQPQHF. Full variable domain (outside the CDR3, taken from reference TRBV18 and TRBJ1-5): NAGVMQNPRHLVRRRGQEARLRCSPMKGHSHVYWYRQLPEEGLKFMVYLQKENIIDESGMPKERFSAEFPKEGPSILRIQQVVRGDSAAYFCASSPEGGSNQPQHFGDGTRLSIL.

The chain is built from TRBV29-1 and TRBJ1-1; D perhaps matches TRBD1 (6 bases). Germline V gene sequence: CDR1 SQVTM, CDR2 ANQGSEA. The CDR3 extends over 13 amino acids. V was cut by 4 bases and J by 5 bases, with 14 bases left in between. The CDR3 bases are TGCAGCGTTGTTAGGGGGGTCACGACTGAAGCTTTCTTT. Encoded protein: CSVVRGVTTEAFF.

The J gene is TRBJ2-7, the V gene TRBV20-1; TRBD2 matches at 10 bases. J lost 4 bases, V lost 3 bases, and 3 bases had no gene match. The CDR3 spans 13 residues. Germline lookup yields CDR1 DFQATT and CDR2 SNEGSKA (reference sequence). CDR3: CSASGLAEYEQYF. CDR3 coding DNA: TGCAGTGCTAGCGGACTAGCGGAGTACGAGCAGTACTTC.

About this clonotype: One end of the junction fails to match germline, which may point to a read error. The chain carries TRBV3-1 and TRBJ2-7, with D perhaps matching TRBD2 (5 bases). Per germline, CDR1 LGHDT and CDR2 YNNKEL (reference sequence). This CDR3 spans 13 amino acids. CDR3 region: CASSPSGGYERYF. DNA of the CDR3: TGTGCCAGCAGCCCCTCAGGAGGTTACGAGCGGTACTTC.

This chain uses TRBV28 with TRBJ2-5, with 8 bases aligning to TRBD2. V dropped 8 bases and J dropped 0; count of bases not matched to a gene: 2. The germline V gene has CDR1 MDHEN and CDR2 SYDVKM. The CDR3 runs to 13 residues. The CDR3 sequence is CASGLADQETQYF. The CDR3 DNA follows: TGTGCCAGCGGACTAGCAGACCAAGAGACCCAGTACTTC.

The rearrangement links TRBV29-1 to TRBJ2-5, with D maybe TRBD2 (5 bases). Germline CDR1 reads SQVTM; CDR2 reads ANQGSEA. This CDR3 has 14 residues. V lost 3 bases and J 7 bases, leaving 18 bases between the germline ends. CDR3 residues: CSVELPTNLATQYF. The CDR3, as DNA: TGCAGCGTTGAGCTTCCGACTAATTTGGCGACCCAGTACTTC.

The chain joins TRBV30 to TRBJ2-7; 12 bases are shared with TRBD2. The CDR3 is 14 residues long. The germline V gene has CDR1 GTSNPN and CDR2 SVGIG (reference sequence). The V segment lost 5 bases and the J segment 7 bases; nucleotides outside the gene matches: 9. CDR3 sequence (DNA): TGTGCCTGGCTGAGACTAGCGGGAGATGGGGAGCAGTACTTC. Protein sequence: CAWLRLAGDGEQYF.

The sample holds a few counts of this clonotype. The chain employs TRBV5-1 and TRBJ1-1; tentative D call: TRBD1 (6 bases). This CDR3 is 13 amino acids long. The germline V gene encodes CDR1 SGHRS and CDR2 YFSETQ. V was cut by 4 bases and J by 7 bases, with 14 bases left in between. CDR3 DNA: TGCGCCAGCAGCCCGGGGGCAGGTGTTGAAGCTTTCTTT. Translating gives CASSPGAGVEAFF. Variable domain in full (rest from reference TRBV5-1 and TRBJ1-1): KAGVTQTPRYLIKTRGQQVTLSCSPISGHRSVSWYQQTPGQGLQFLFEYFSETQRNKGNFPGRFSGRQFSNSRSEMNVSTLELGDSALYLCASSPGAGVEAFFGQGTRLTVV.

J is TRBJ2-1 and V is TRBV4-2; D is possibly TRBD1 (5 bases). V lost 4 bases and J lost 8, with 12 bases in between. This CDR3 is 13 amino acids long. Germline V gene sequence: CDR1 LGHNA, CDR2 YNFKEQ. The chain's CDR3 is CASSPGRGDEQFF. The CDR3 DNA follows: TGTGCCAGCAGCCCCGGAAGGGGTGATGAGCAGTTCTTC.

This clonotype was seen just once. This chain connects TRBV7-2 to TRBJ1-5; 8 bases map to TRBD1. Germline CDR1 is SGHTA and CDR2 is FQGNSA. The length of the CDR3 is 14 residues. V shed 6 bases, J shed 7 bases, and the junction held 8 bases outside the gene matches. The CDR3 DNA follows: TGTGCCAGCAGTCCACAGGGGGTTGGCCAGCCCCAGCATTTT. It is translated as CASSPQGVGQPQHF.

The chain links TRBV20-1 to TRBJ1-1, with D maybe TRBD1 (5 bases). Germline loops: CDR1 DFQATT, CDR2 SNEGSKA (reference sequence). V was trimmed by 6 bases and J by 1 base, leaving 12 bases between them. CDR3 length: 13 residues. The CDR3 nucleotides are TGCAGTGCCCAAGACAGCCAGAACACTGAAGCTTTCTTT. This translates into CSAQDSQNTEAFF.

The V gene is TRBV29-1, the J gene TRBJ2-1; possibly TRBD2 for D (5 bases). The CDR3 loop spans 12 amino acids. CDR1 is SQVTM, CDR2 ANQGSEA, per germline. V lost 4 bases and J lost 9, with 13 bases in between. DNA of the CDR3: TGCAGCGTTGTCTTACTAGGCGTTGAGCAGTTCTTC. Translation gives CSVVLLGVEQFF.

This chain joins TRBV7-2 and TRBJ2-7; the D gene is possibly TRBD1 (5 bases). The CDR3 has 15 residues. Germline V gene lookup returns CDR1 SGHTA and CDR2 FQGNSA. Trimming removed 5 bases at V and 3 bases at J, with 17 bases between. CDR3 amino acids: CASSQRGSSFYEQYF. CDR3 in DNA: TGTGCCAGCAGCCAAAGGGGATCCTCTTTCTACGAGCAGTACTTC. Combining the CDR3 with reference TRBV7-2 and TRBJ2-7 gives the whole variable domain GAGVSQSPSNKVTEKGKDVELRCDPISGHTALYWYRQSLGQGLEFLIYFQGNSAPDKSGLPSDRFSAERTGGSVSTLTIQRTQQEDSAVYLCASSQRGSSFYEQYFGPGTRLTVT.

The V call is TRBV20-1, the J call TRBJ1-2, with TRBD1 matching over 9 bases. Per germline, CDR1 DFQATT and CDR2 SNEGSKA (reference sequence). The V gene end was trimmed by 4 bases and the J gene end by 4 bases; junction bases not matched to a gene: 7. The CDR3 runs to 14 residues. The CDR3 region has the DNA TGCAGTGCTACACGGACAGGGGAGGGCTATGGCTACACCTTC. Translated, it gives CSATRTGEGYGYTF.

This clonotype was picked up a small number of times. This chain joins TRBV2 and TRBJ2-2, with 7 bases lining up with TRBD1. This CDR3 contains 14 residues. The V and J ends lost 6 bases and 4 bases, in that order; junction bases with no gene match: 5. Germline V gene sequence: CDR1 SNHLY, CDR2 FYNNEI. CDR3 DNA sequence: TGTGCCAGCAGGGGACAGCCTTCCACCGGGGAGCTGTTTTTT. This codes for CASRGQPSTGELFF.

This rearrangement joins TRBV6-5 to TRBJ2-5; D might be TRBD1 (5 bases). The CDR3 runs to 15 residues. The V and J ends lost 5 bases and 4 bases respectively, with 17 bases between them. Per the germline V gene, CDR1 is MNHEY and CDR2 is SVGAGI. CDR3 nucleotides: TGTGCCAGCAGTCCCCAGGTCAGGGTGGGAGAGACCCAGTACTTC. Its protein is CASSPQVRVGETQYF.

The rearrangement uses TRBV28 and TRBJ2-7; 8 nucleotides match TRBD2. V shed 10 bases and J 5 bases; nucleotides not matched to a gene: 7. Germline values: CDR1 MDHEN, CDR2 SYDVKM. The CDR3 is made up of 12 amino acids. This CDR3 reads CATSGRPNEQYF. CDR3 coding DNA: TGTGCCACGAGCGGGAGACCTAACGAGCAGTACTTC.

The CDR3 DNA reads as TGTGCCAGCAGCTCGGGACGGGGGAAGCAGTTCTTC. This sequence encodes CASSSGRGKQFF. The V gene is TRBV5-6, the J gene TRBJ2-1; TRBD2 might be the D (6 bases). With 3 bases removed from V and 11 bases from J, the gap between germline ends came to 12 bases. The CDR3 length is 12 residues. CDR1 and CDR2 from the germline V gene are SGHDT and YYEEEE. Looking up the rest from reference TRBV5-6 and TRBJ2-1 gives the full variable domain: DAGVTQSPTHLIKTRGQQVTLRCSPKSGHDTVSWYQQALGQGPQFIFQYYEEEERQRGNFPDRFSGHQFPNYSSELNVNALLLGDSALYLCASSSGRGKQFFGPGTRLTVL.

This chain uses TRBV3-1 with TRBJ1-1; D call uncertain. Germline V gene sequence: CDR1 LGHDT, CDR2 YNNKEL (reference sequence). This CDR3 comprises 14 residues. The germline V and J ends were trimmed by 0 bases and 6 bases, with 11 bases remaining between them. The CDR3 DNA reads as TGTGCCAGCAGCCAAGATTGGGGAGGCTCTGAAGCTTTCTTT. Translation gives CASSQDWGGSEAFF.

This CDR3 reads CATRGHIYEQYF. As DNA, the CDR3 is TGTGCGACCAGGGGGCATATCTACGAGCAGTACTTC. V usage is TRBV28 and J usage is TRBJ2-7; 8 bases match TRBD1. Germline V gene data show CDR1 as MDHEN and CDR2 as SYDVKM. This CDR3 is built from 12 residues.

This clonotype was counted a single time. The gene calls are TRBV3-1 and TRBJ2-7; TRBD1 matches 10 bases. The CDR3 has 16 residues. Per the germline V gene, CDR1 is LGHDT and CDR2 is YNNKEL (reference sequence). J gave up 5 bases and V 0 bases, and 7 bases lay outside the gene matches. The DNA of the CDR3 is TGTGCCAGCAGCCAAGATCGGGGGACAGGGGTGGACGAGCAGTACTTC. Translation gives CASSQDRGTGVDEQYF.

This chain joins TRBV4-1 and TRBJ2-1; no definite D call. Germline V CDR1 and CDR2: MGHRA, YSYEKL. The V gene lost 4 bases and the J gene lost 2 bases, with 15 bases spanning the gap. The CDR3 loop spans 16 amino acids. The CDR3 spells CASSLIPTTAYNEQFF. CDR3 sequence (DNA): TGCGCCAGCAGCCTGATACCTACCACGGCCTACAATGAGCAGTTCTTC.

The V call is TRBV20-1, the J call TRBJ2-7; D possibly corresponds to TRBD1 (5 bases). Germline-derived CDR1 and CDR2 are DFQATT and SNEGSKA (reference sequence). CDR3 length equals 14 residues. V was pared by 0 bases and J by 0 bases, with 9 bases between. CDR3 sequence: CSAREDTSSYEQYF. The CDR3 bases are TGCAGTGCTAGAGAGGACACGAGCTCCTACGAGCAGTACTTC.

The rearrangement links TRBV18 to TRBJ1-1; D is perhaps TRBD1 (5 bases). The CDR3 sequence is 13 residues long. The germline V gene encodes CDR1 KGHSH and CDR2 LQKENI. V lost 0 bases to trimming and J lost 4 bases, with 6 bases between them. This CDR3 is CASSPPGPTEAFF. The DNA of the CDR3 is TGTGCCAGCTCACCACCGGGACCCACTGAAGCTTTCTTT.